This is a list of T cell receptor beta chains from one sample in a study of regulatory T cells in long-lasting Graves disease. Each CDR3 protein gets one entry after TCRdb re-called the multiplex PCR reads with MiXCR. The sample has over 500,000 distinct CDR3 sequences, around 15% seen once. These records were also assigned to another study, of T cells in Graves' hyperthyroidism and ophthalmopathy.

The source material was peripheral blood mononuclear cells (PBMCs), sampled at new diagnosis, from a patient treated with antithyroid drugs. These receptors originate from a man aged 18-30 years with Graves disease. CDR3s include the opening cysteine and the closing phenylalanine or tryptophan. The order of the fields is J gene, CDR3 length, D gene, clone size, V gene, CDR3 protein, CDR3 DNA. D genes are given only for firm matches. The listing skips clone size in some rows; elsewhere it reads once, few, many or a size class.

J gene: TRBJ2-7; CDR3 length: 14; D gene: .; clone size: many; V gene: TRBV12-5; CDR3 protein: CASGFGGGYYEQYF; CDR3 DNA: TGTGCTAGTGGTTTTGGAGGGGGGTACTACGAGCAGTACTTC
J gene: TRBJ2-1; CDR3 length: 15; D gene: .; clone size: many; V gene: TRBV30; CDR3 protein: CAWSPFQRRRGEQFF; CDR3 DNA: TGTGCCTGGAGTCCCTTTCAGAGGCGACGGGGTGAGCAGTTCTTC
J gene: TRBJ1-6; CDR3 length: 14; D gene: TRBD1; clone size: .; V gene: TRBV6-9; CDR3 protein: CASSSGQDSTPLHF; CDR3 DNA: TGTGCCAGCAGTTCGGGACAGGATAGTACACCCCTCCACTTT
J gene: TRBJ2-3; CDR3 length: 17; D gene: TRBD1; clone size: few; V gene: TRBV13; CDR3 protein: CASSLDGQGSSTDTQYF; CDR3 DNA: TGTGCCAGCAGCTTGGACGGACAGGGATCGAGCACAGATACGCAGTATTTT
J gene: TRBJ1-1; CDR3 length: 15; D gene: TRBD1; clone size: .; V gene: TRBV28; CDR3 protein: CASIRTGGLNTEAFF; CDR3 DNA: TGTGCCAGCATCCGAACAGGGGGCCTGAACACTGAAGCTTTCTTT
J gene: TRBJ1-5; CDR3 length: 14; D gene: TRBD1; clone size: many; V gene: TRBV12-3/TRBV12-4; CDR3 protein: CASSQTGARQPQHF; CDR3 DNA: TGTGCCAGCAGTCAGACAGGGGCCAGGCAGCCCCAGCATTTT
J gene: TRBJ1-4; CDR3 length: 16; D gene: .; clone size: few; V gene: TRBV15; CDR3 protein: CATSRARGLGDEKLFF; CDR3 DNA: TGTGCCACCAGCAGAGCGCGGGGGCTTGGGGATGAAAAACTGTTTTTT
J gene: TRBJ1-5; CDR3 length: 16; D gene: .; clone size: .; V gene: TRBV12-3/TRBV12-4; CDR3 protein: CASSSESTYSNQPQHF; CDR3 DNA: TGTGCCAGCAGTTCAGAAAGCACCTATAGCAATCAGCCCCAGCATTTT
J gene: TRBJ2-1; CDR3 length: 13; D gene: .; clone size: .; V gene: TRBV29-1; CDR3 protein: CSVTTPTYNEQFF; CDR3 DNA: TGCAGCGTCACGACTCCTACCTACAATGAGCAGTTCTTC
J gene: TRBJ2-5; CDR3 length: 17; D gene: .; clone size: many; V gene: TRBV7-9; CDR3 protein: CASSPSRGLAAQETQYF; CDR3 DNA: TGTGCCAGCAGCCCGTCTCGGGGGCTAGCGGCACAAGAGACCCAGTACTTC
J gene: TRBJ1-2; CDR3 length: 13; D gene: .; clone size: many; V gene: TRBV3-1; CDR3 protein: CASSQGGLYGYTF; CDR3 DNA: TGTGCCAGCAGCCAGGGGGGTCTCTACGGCTACACCTTC
J gene: TRBJ2-7; CDR3 length: 15; D gene: .; clone size: many; V gene: TRBV6-2/TRBV6-3; CDR3 protein: CASSATRDGPYEQYF; CDR3 DNA: TGTGCCAGCAGTGCAACCCGGGACGGTCCCTACGAGCAGTACTTC
J gene: TRBJ1-5; CDR3 length: 15; D gene: .; clone size: once; V gene: TRBV19; CDR3 protein: CASSMAGASNQPQHF; CDR3 DNA: TGTGCCAGTAGTATGGCAGGGGCGAGCAATCAGCCCCAGCATTTT
J gene: TRBJ1-3; CDR3 length: 13; D gene: .; clone size: few; V gene: TRBV20-1; CDR3 protein: CSALPTGGNTIYF; CDR3 DNA: TGCAGTGCTCTACCAACAGGGGGAAACACCATATATTTT
J gene: TRBJ1-1; CDR3 length: 12; D gene: .; clone size: .; V gene: TRBV10-3; CDR3 protein: CAISAQDTEAFF; CDR3 DNA: TGTGCCATCAGTGCCCAGGACACTGAAGCTTTCTTT
J gene: TRBJ2-7; CDR3 length: 14; D gene: TRBD1; clone size: few; V gene: TRBV7-9; CDR3 protein: CASSLQGATYEQYF; CDR3 DNA: TGTGCCAGCAGCCTACAGGGGGCAACCTACGAGCAGTACTTC
J gene: TRBJ2-3; CDR3 length: 16; D gene: TRBD2; clone size: .; V gene: TRBV5-5; CDR3 protein: CASFTPKREGTDTQYF; CDR3 DNA: TGTGCCAGCTTCACCCCCAAGCGGGAGGGCACAGATACGCAGTATTTT
J gene: TRBJ1-1; CDR3 length: 13; D gene: .; clone size: many; V gene: TRBV12-3/TRBV12-4; CDR3 protein: CASRIGRSAEAFF; CDR3 DNA: TGTGCCAGCAGAATCGGACGCTCGGCTGAAGCTTTCTTT
J gene: TRBJ2-4; CDR3 length: 14; D gene: .; clone size: few; V gene: TRBV5-5; CDR3 protein: CASNLLEGGGIQYF; CDR3 DNA: TGTGCCAGCAACCTACTTGAGGGAGGGGGCATTCAGTACTTC
J gene: TRBJ1-1; CDR3 length: 16; D gene: .; clone size: many; V gene: TRBV6-1; CDR3 protein: CASRHPRGRVNTEAFF; CDR3 DNA: TGTGCCAGCAGGCACCCCCGTGGGAGGGTGAACACTGAAGCTTTCTTT
J gene: TRBJ2-1; CDR3 length: 15; D gene: .; clone size: many; V gene: TRBV11-2; CDR3 protein: CASSFTRDDDDEQFF; CDR3 DNA: TGTGCCAGCAGCTTTACGCGGGATGACGACGATGAGCAGTTCTTC
J gene: TRBJ1-1; CDR3 length: 14; D gene: .; clone size: .; V gene: TRBV4-2; CDR3 protein: CASSQGTGTASAFF; CDR3 DNA: TGTGCCAGCAGCCAAGGAACCGGGACCGCCTCAGCTTTCTTT
J gene: TRBJ1-1; CDR3 length: 16; D gene: .; clone size: few; V gene: TRBV29-1; CDR3 protein: CSVETPDPARNTEAFF; CDR3 DNA: TGCAGCGTTGAAACTCCTGATCCCGCTCGCAACACTGAAGCTTTCTTT
J gene: TRBJ1-6; CDR3 length: 16; D gene: TRBD1; clone size: few; V gene: TRBV20-1; CDR3 protein: CSARAQTGTVNSPLHF; CDR3 DNA: TGCAGTGCTAGAGCCCAAACCGGGACAGTAAATTCACCCCTCCACTTT
J gene: TRBJ1-1; CDR3 length: 14; D gene: .; clone size: .; V gene: TRBV7-3; CDR3 protein: CASSSGSANTEAFF; CDR3 DNA: TGTGCCAGCAGCTCCGGGTCGGCGAACACTGAAGCTTTCTTT
J gene: TRBJ2-7; CDR3 length: 14; D gene: TRBD2; clone size: many; V gene: TRBV27; CDR3 protein: CASRDHEAGTRQYF; CDR3 DNA: TGTGCCAGCAGGGACCACGAAGCGGGAACGAGGCAGTACTTC
J gene: TRBJ1-1; CDR3 length: 12; D gene: .; clone size: .; V gene: TRBV29-1; CDR3 protein: CSGRTGNTEAFF; CDR3 DNA: TGCAGCGGCAGGACGGGGAACACTGAAGCTTTCTTT
J gene: TRBJ1-4; CDR3 length: 15; D gene: .; clone size: .; V gene: TRBV6-9; CDR3 protein: CASSYSGGQGEKLFF; CDR3 DNA: TGTGCCAGCAGTTACTCTGGGGGGCAAGGTGAAAAACTGTTTTTT
J gene: TRBJ1-5; CDR3 length: 13; D gene: .; clone size: many; V gene: TRBV30; CDR3 protein: CALGGSSNQPQHF; CDR3 DNA: TGTGCCCTGGGGGGCAGCAGCAATCAGCCCCAGCATTTT
J gene: TRBJ2-5; CDR3 length: 14; D gene: .; clone size: few; V gene: TRBV5-6; CDR3 protein: CASSSAGAGETQYF; CDR3 DNA: TGTGCCAGCAGCTCCGCCGGGGCGGGGGAGACCCAGTACTTC
J gene: TRBJ2-5; CDR3 length: 13; D gene: .; clone size: many; V gene: TRBV12-3/TRBV12-4; CDR3 protein: CASSSGLQETQYF; CDR3 DNA: TGTGCCAGCAGCTCTGGACTCCAAGAGACCCAGTACTTC
J gene: TRBJ2-5; CDR3 length: 14; D gene: TRBD1; clone size: many; V gene: TRBV28; CDR3 protein: CASSLRDSGETQYF; CDR3 DNA: TGTGCCAGCAGTTTACGGGACAGCGGAGAGACCCAGTACTTC
J gene: TRBJ2-3; CDR3 length: 15; D gene: TRBD2; clone size: once; V gene: TRBV7-9; CDR3 protein: CASCSGGDSTDTQYF; CDR3 DNA: TGTGCCAGCTGCAGCGGGGGGGACTCCACAGATACGCAGTATTTT
J gene: TRBJ1-2; CDR3 length: 15; D gene: .; clone size: .; V gene: TRBV7-9; CDR3 protein: CASSLVSLGLSGYTF; CDR3 DNA: TGTGCCAGCAGCTTAGTCTCTTTAGGGCTGAGTGGCTACACCTTC
J gene: TRBJ2-7; CDR3 length: 13; D gene: .; clone size: many; V gene: TRBV20-1; CDR3 protein: CSSKTGVSDEQYF; CDR3 DNA: TGCAGTTCAAAGACAGGTGTCTCCGACGAGCAGTACTTC
J gene: TRBJ2-7; CDR3 length: 15; D gene: .; clone size: once; V gene: TRBV19; CDR3 protein: CASQGGWGDGYEQYF; CDR3 DNA: TGTGCCAGTCAAGGGGGATGGGGCGACGGCTACGAGCAGTACTTC
J gene: TRBJ2-5; CDR3 length: 13; D gene: TRBD2; clone size: many; V gene: TRBV2; CDR3 protein: CARELAGVETQYF; CDR3 DNA: TGTGCCAGGGAACTAGCGGGAGTAGAGACCCAGTACTTC
J gene: TRBJ2-7; CDR3 length: 19; D gene: TRBD2; clone size: many; V gene: TRBV6-2/TRBV6-3; CDR3 protein: CASTPSDLAGVGGDYEQYF; CDR3 DNA: TGTGCCAGCACCCCCTCGGATCTAGCGGGAGTTGGGGGTGACTACGAGCAGTACTTC
J gene: TRBJ1-5; CDR3 length: 15; D gene: .; clone size: many; V gene: TRBV12-3/TRBV12-4; CDR3 protein: CASSINTGRNQPQHF; CDR3 DNA: TGTGCCAGCAGTATCAATACAGGGCGAAATCAGCCCCAGCATTTT
J gene: TRBJ2-6; CDR3 length: 12; D gene: .; clone size: many; V gene: TRBV12-3/TRBV12-4; CDR3 protein: CASSAGANVLTF; CDR3 DNA: TGTGCCAGCTCTGCTGGGGCCAACGTCCTGACTTTC
J gene: TRBJ2-1; CDR3 length: 15; D gene: TRBD2; clone size: many; V gene: TRBV5-1; CDR3 protein: CASSLGSGDYNEQFF; CDR3 DNA: TGCGCCAGCAGCTTGGGTAGCGGGGATTACAATGAGCAGTTCTTC
J gene: TRBJ1-4; CDR3 length: 13; D gene: TRBD1; clone size: many; V gene: TRBV20-1; CDR3 protein: CSANRGTNEKLFF; CDR3 DNA: TGCAGTGCTAACAGGGGAACTAATGAAAAACTGTTTTTT
J gene: TRBJ2-1; CDR3 length: 14; D gene: .; clone size: many; V gene: TRBV7-2; CDR3 protein: CASSLGPGYNEQFF; CDR3 DNA: TGTGCCAGCAGCTTAGGACCCGGCTACAATGAGCAGTTCTTC
J gene: TRBJ1-1; CDR3 length: 15; D gene: .; clone size: .; V gene: TRBV3-1; CDR3 protein: CASSQGPGAGTEAFF; CDR3 DNA: TGTGCCAGCAGCCAAGGTCCGGGGGCGGGGACTGAAGCTTTCTTT
J gene: TRBJ2-5; CDR3 length: 11; D gene: .; clone size: many; V gene: TRBV20-1; CDR3 protein: CSAQRQETQYF; CDR3 DNA: TGCAGTGCCCAGCGGCAAGAGACCCAGTACTTC
J gene: TRBJ2-1; CDR3 length: 19; D gene: .; clone size: many; V gene: TRBV27; CDR3 protein: CASSLSNRSWRTNQGEQFF; CDR3 DNA: TGTGCCAGCAGCTTATCGAACCGTTCCTGGCGTACCAATCAGGGTGAGCAGTTCTTC